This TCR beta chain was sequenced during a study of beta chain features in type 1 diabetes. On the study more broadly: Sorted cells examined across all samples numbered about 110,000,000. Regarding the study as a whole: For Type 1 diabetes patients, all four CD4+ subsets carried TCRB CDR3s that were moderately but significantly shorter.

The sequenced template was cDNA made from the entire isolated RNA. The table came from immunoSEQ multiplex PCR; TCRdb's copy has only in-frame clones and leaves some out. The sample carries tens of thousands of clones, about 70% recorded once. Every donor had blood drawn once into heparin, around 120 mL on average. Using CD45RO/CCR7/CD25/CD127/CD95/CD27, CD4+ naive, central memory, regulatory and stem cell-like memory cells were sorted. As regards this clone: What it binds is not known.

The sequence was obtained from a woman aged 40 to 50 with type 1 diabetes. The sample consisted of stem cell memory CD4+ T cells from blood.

In DNA form, the CDR3 reads TGTGCCAGCAGGGCGGACAAAGTCCTGTCTAATGAAAAACTGTTTTTT. This codes for CASRADKVLSNEKLFF. The gene calls are TRBV2 and TRBJ1-4; TRBD1 might be the D (5 bases). Germline V CDR1 and CDR2: SNHLY, FYNNEI. V lost 6 bases to trimming and J lost 3 bases, with 17 bases between them. CDR3 length: 16 residues.